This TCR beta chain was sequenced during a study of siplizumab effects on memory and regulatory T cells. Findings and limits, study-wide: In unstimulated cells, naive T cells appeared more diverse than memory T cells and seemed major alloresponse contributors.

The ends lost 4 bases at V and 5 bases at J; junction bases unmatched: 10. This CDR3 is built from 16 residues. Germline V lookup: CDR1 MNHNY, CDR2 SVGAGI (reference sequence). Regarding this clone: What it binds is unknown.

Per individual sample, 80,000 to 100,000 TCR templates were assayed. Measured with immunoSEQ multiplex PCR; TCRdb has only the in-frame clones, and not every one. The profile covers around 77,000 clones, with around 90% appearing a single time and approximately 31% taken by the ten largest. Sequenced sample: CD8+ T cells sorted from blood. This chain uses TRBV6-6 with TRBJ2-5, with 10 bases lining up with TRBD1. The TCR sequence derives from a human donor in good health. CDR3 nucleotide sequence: TGTGCCAGCAGTTCGCGGGACAGGGGTATTTGGGAGACCCAGTACTTC. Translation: CASSSRDRGIWETQYF.